This TCR beta chain comes out of a study of cytomegalovirus exposure and HLA in healthy donors. Whole-study findings and limits: Reports indicated that the classifier achieved high specificity and sensitivity in diagnosing cytomegalovirus status. It was shown in a later analysis that HLA-associated TCR beta chains were more clonally expanded than other, equally common chains. TCR beta V segments were, for the most part, productive about 87% or about 30% of the time in an earlier analysis.

V was cut by 4 bases and J by 8 bases, with 17 bases left in between. CDR3 length: 15 residues. Germline CDR1 and CDR2: MNHEY and SVGAGI. The primer mix had 60 Vbeta and 13 Jbeta primers. Measured with immunoSEQ multiplex PCR; TCRdb has only the in-frame clones, and not every one. The sample has 45,000 to 50,000 clones. As for this clone: Its target is not known.

Although they were nominally healthy when sampled, donors likely had unrecorded immune exposures. This clonotype originated in a male donor in good health and CMV-seronegative. Input material: PBMCs. The chain employs TRBV6-5 and TRBJ2-2; the D gene is possibly TRBD2 (5 bases). The CDR3 reads CASSFEGRYSGELFF. In DNA form, the CDR3 reads TGTGCCAGCAGTTTCGAGGGTAGATATTCAGGGGAGCTGTTTTTT.